This entry describes one T cell receptor beta chain. This receptor's antigen is unknown. One base away there is no much larger clone; base qualities are not given. The sample originates from a study of technical replicates of blood from a handful of donors (dated by TCRdb to the late 2010s). Spanning cysteine to phenylalanine, the CDR3 consists of 15 amino acids. Here the CDR3 DNA is all that survives: 45 bases in frame from base 1. The germline V gene yields SGHRS for CDR1 and YFSETQ for CDR2. The germline V and J ends show losses of 4 bases and 4 bases respectively, and no gene match explains 9 bases of the junction. The library relied on the immunoSEQ multiplex PCR assay. The table was pulled from immuneACCESS by TCRdb, which kept in-frame rearrangements only. Such tables lose some clones; where checked, under half of the loss comes from unresolved V genes, and the rest has no known cause. The sample table contains more than 90,000 clones; only one count was recorded for approximately 95% of them. Together, the top ten hold roughly 0.33% of the sample.

The V gene is TRBV5-1 and the J gene is TRBJ2-7, with 9 bases aligning to TRBD1. Sequenced sample: T cells isolated from PBMCs. The sequence derives from a human donor in good health. The sequence in DNA is TGCGCCAGCAGCCTTGCCGGGACAGGGTGGTACGAGCAGTACTTC. This sequence encodes CASSLAGTGWYEQYF.